The 4 T cell receptor beta chains below all came from one sample that was sequenced in a study of blood T cell repertoires in COVID-19. The assay was immunoSEQ multiplex PCR, and TCRdb's table has in-frame clones only and misses some. The table includes about 99,000 clones, roughly four fifths detected once. Sequenced sample: peripheral blood. The receptors originated from a man aged 55-75 years with acute or convalescent COVID-19.

This chain joins TRBV25-1 and TRBJ1-4; 7 positions agree with TRBD1. CDR3 length: 15 amino acids. CDR1 MGHDK and CDR2 SYGVNS come from the germline V gene. V gave up 3 bases and J gave up 6 bases; unmatched junction bases: 7. CDR3 sequence (DNA): TGTGCCAGCAGTGACATTAGACAGGGTGATGAAAAACTGTTTTTT. It is translated as CASSDIRQGDEKLFF.

The J gene is TRBJ1-2, the V gene TRBV7-6; 10 bases fit TRBD1. The V gene end was trimmed by 5 bases and the J gene end by 8 bases; junction bases not matched to a gene: 5. CDR1 SGHVS and CDR2 FNYEAQ come from the germline V gene. This CDR3 spans 13 amino acids. CDR3 residues: CASSQTGGEGYTF. In DNA, the CDR3 is TGTGCCAGCAGCCAGACAGGGGGCGAAGGCTACACCTTC.

V gene TRBV7-3 combines with J gene TRBJ2-5; 7 nucleotides align to TRBD1. This CDR3 has 15 amino acids. Losses at the gene ends were 1 base for V and 2 bases for J; bases not matched to a gene: 4. Germline V gives CDR1 SGHTA, CDR2 FQGTGA. CDR3 nucleotide sequence: TGTGCCAGCAGCTTAAATCCGGGACAGCAAGAGACCCAGTACTTC. Translating it yields CASSLNPGQQETQYF.

The V call is TRBV28, the J call TRBJ1-2; TRBD1 might be the D (6 bases). V lost 7 bases, J lost 3 bases, and 18 bases lay in between. The germline gives CDR1 MDHEN, CDR2 SYDVKM. The CDR3 extends over 15 amino acids. The chain's CDR3 is CASKSGGRNHYGYTF. CDR3 DNA sequence: TGTGCCAGCAAGAGCGGGGGGCGTAACCACTATGGCTACACCTTC.